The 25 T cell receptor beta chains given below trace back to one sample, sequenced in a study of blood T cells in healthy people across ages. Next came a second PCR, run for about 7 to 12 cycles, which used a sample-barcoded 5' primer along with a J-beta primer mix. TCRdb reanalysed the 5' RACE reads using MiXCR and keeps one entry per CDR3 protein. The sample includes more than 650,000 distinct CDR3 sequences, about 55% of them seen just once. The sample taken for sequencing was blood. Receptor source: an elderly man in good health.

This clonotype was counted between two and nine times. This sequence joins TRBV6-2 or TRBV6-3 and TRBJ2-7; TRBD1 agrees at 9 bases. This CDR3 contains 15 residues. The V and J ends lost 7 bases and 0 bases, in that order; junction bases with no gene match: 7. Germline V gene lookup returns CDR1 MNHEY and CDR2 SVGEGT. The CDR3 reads CASNRGRSPSYEQYF. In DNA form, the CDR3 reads TGTGCCAGCAACAGGGGGCGGTCCCCCTCCTACGAGCAGTACTTC.

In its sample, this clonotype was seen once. The CDR3, as DNA: TGTGCCAGCAGCTTAGCGCCAGCGGGAGGGCCCGACAGATACGCGTATTTT. Residues: CASSLAPAGGPDRYAYF. The chain joins TRBV7-6 to TRBJ2-3; 10 nucleotides line up with TRBD2. Trimming at V came to 0 bases and at J to 14 bases, leaving 17 bases not matched to a gene. CDR1 is SGHVS, CDR2 FNYEAQ, per germline. The CDR3 is made up of 17 amino acids.

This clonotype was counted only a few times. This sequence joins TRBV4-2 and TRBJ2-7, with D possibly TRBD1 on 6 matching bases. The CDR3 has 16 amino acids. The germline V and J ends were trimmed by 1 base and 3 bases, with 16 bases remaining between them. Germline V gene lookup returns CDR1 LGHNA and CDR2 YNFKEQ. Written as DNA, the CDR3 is TGTGCCAGCAGCCAAGGGGGAAACGGCAGGGGCTACGAGCAGTACTTC. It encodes CASSQGGNGRGYEQYF.

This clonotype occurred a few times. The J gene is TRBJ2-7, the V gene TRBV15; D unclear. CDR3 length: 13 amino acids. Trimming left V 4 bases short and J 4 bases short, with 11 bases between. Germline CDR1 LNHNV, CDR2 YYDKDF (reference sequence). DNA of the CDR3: TGTGCCACCAGCACCAACACCGGGTACGAGCAGTACTTC. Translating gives CATSTNTGYEQYF.

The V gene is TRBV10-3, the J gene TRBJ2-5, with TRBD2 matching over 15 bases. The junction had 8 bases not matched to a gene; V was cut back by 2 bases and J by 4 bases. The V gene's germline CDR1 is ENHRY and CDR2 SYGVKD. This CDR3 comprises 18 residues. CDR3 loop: CAISEPHGLAGGLETQYF. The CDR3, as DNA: TGTGCCATCAGTGAGCCGCATGGACTAGCGGGAGGGTTAGAGACCCAGTACTTC.

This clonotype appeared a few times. The CDR3, as DNA: TGTGCCAGCAGCCCGCAGGGGACACACTACGAGCAGTACTTC. This gives the protein CASSPQGTHYEQYF. The chain links TRBV9 to TRBJ2-7; D may be TRBD1 (6 bases). Germline lookup yields CDR1 SGDLS and CDR2 YYNGEE. This CDR3 is built from 14 residues. Between the trimmed V and J ends, which lost 4 bases and 3 bases, there was a span of 14 bases.

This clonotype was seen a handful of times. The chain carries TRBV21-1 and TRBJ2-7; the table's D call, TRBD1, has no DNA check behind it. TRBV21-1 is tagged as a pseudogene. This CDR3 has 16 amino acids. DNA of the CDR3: TGTGCCAGCAACGGGAAATGGACAGGGGGCTCCTACGAGCAGTACTTC. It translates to CASNGKWTGGSYEQYF.

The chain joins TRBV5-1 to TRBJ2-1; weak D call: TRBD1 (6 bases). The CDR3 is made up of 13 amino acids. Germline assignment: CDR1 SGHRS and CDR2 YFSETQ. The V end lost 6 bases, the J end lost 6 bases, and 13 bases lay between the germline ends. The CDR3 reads CASTPDSSNEQFF. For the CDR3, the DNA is TGCGCCAGCACCCCGGACAGTTCCAATGAGCAGTTCTTC. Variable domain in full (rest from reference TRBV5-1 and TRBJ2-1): KAGVTQTPRYLIKTRGQQVTLSCSPISGHRSVSWYQQTPGQGLQFLFEYFSETQRNKGNFPGRFSGRQFSNSRSEMNVSTLELGDSALYLCASTPDSSNEQFFGPGTRLTVL.

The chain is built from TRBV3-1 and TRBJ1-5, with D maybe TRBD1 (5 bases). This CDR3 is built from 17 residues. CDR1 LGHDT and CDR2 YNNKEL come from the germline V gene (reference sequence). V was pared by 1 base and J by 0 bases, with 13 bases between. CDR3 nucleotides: TGTGCCAGCAGCCAAGTCTCTGGACACCTTAGCAATCAGCCCCAGCATTTT. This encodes CASSQVSGHLSNQPQHF.

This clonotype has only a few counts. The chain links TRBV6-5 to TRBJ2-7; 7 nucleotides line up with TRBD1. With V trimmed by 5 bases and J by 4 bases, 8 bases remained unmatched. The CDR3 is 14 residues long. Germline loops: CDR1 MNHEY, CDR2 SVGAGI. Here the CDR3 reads CASSDFRGKYEQYF. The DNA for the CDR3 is TGTGCCAGCAGTGACTTCAGGGGGAAGTACGAGCAGTACTTC.

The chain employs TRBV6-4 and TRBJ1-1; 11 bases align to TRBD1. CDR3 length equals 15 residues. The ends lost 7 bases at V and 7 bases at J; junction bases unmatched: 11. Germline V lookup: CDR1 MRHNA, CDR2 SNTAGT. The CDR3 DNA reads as TGTGCCAGCACGCGAACCGGGACAGGGGGGGTTGAAGCTTTCTTT. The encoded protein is CASTRTGTGGVEAFF.

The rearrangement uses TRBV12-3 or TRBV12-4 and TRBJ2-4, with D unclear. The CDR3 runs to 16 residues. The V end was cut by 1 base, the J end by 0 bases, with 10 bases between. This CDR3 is CASSLGPGLAKNIQYF. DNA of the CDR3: TGTGCCAGCAGTTTAGGGCCGGGCCTAGCCAAAAACATTCAGTACTTC.

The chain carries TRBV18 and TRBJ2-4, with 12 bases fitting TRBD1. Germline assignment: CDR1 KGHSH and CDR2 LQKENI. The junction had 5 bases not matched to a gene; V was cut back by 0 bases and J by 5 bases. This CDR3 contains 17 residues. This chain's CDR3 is CASSPPGTGGFQNIQYF. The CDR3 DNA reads TGTGCCAGCTCACCACCGGGGACAGGGGGCTTCCAAAACATTCAGTACTTC.

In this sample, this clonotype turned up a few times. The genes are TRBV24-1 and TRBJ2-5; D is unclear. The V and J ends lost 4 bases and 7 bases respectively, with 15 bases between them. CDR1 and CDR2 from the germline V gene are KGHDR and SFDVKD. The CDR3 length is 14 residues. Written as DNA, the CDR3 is TGTGCCACCAGTGAGCCGTTGGGCTTCGGGACCCAGTACTTC. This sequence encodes CATSEPLGFGTQYF.

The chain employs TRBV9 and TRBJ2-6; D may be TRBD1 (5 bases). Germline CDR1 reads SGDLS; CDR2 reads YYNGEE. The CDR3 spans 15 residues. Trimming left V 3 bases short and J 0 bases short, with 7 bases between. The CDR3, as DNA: TGTGCCAGCAGCGGACAGAGCTCTGGGGCCAACGTCCTGACTTTC. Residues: CASSGQSSGANVLTF.

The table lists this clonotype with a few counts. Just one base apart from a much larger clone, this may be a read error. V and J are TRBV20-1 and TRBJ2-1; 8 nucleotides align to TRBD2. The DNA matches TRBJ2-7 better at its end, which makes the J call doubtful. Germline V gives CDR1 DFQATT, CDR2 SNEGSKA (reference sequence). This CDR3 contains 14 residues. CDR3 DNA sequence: TGCAGTGCTGAAGCGGGAGTGGCCTACAATGAGCAGTACTTC. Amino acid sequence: CSAEAGVAYNEQYF.

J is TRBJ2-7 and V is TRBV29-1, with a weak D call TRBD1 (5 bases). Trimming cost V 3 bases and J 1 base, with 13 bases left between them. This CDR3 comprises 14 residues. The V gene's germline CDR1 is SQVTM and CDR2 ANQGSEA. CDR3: CSVEGPEESYEQYF. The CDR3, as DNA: TGCAGCGTTGAGGGGCCCGAAGAGTCCTACGAGCAGTACTTC.

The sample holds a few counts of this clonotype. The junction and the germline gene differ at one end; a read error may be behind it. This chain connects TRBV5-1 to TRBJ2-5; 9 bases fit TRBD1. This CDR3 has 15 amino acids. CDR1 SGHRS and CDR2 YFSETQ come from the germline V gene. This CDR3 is CASSSQGAERETQYF. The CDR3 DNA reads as TGCGCCAGCAGCTCACAGGGGGCGGAGAGGGAGACCCAGTATTTC.

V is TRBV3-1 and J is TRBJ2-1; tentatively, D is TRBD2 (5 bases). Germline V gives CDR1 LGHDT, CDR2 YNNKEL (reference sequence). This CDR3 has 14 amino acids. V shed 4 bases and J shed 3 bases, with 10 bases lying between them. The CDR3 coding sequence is TGTGCCAGCAGCCGCCTTGAGGGCTACAATGAGCAGTTCTTC. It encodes CASSRLEGYNEQFF.

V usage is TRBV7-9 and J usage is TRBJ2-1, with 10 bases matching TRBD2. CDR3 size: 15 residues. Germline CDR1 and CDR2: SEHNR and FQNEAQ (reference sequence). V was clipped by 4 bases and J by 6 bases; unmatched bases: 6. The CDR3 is CASSSGLAETNEQFF. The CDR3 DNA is TGTGCCAGCAGCTCCGGACTAGCGGAAACCAATGAGCAGTTCTTC.

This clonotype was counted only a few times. The CDR3 DNA follows: TGTGCCAGCAGCCCTCCGGGACTAGCGGGAGCCGGGAATGAGCAGTTCTTC. This codes for CASSPPGLAGAGNEQFF. The chain is built from TRBV4-2 and TRBJ2-1; TRBD2 matches 14 bases. The CDR3 sequence is 17 residues long. The trim removed 4 bases at V and 7 bases at J, leaving 9 bases unmatched. CDR1 LGHNA and CDR2 YNFKEQ come from the germline V gene.

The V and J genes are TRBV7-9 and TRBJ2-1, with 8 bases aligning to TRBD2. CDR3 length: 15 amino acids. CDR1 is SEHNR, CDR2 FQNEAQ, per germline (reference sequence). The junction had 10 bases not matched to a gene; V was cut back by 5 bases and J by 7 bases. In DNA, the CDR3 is TGTGCCAGCAGCCATAGATCGGGAGGGAGAAATGAGCAGTTCTTC. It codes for CASSHRSGGRNEQFF.

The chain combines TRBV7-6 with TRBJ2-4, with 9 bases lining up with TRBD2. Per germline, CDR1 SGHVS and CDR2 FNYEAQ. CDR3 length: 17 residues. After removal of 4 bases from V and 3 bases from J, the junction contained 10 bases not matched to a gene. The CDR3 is CASSWGASGTIKNIQYF. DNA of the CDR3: TGTGCCAGCAGCTGGGGGGCTAGCGGGACTATCAAAAACATTCAGTACTTC.

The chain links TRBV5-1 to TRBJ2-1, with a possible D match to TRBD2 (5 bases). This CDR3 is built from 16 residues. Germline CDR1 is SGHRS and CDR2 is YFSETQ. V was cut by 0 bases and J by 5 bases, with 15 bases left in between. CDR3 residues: CASSLGLLVRDNEQFF. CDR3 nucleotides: TGCGCCAGCAGCTTGGGTTTACTAGTCCGCGACAATGAGCAGTTCTTC.

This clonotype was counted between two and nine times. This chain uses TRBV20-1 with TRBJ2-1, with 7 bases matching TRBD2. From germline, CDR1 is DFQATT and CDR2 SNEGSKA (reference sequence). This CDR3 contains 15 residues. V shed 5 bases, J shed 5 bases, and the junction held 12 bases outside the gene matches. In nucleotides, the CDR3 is TGCAGTGCTGACCCCCGCAGCGGGGCAAACAATGAGCAGTTCTTC. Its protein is CSADPRSGANNEQFF.